This T cell receptor (beta chain) was identified in a study of blood T cell repertoires in COVID-19. The wider study: Donors in the United States, Italy and Spain gave samples during acute or convalescent COVID-19. From T cells, B-cell-depleted T cells, or PBMCs came the material, which was cDNA or gDNA.

Original methodology: Estimation of nucleated cell counts relied on the amplification of reference gene primers. The assay was immunoSEQ multiplex PCR, and TCRdb's table has in-frame clones only and misses some. The DNA was the basis for D and trimming; V, J and clone size are from that table. Seen here are 200,000 to 250,000 clones, around 90% observed once, and the top ten hold over 12%. Shortly before study entry, within 2 weeks, exposed participants had met a COVID-19 case. The CDR3 covers 15 residues. Germline CDR1 is MNHEY and CDR2 is SMNVEV (reference sequence). The germline V and J ends were trimmed by 6 bases and 6 bases, with 20 bases remaining between them.

The sample comprised PBMCs or T cells enriched from blood (not recorded which). The receptor was derived from a man between 25 and 39 years old who had been exposed to COVID-19. The genes are TRBV27 and TRBJ1-2, with a weak D call TRBD1 (5 bases). CDR3: CASRLTGSPWDGYTF. The CDR3 bases are TGTGCCAGCAGACTAACAGGCTCCCCTTGGGATGGCTACACCTTC.